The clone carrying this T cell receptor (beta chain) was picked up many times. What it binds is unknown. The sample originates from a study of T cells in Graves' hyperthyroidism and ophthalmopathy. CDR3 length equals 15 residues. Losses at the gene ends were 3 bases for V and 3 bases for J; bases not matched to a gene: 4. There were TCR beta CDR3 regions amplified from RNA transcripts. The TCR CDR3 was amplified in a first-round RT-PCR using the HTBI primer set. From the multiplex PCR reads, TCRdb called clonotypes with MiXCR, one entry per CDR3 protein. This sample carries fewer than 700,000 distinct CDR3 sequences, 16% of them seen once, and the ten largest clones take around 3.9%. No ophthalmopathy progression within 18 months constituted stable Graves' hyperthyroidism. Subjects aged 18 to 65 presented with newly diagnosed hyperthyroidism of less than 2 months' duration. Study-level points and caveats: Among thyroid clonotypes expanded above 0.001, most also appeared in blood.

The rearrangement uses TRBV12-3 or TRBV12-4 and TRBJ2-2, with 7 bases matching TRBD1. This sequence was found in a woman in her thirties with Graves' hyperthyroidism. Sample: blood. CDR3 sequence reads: CASSLRGLDTGELFF. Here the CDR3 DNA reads TGTGCCAGCAGTTTGAGGGGGCTGGACACCGGGGAGCTGTTTTTT.